The clone carrying this T cell receptor (beta chain) was observed a handful of times. The sample comes from a study of T cell repertoires in cytomegalovirus infection. This CDR3 has 14 residues. V lost 4 bases and J lost 6, with 13 bases in between. CDR1 is SGHTA, CDR2 FQGNSA, per germline. TCRdb re-analysed the reads in MiXCR, keeping a single row per CDR3 protein. The data hold some 320,000 distinct CDR3 sequences, with more than 8% observed a single time. The specimen sequenced was PBMCs. This sequence originates from a human donor in good health (CMV status not recorded). Some clones in this sample may be carry-over from other donors' samples. The chain combines TRBV7-2 with TRBJ2-1; D uncertain. As DNA, the CDR3 is TGTGCCAGCAGCTCCTGGACGGTTATCAATGAGCAGTTCTTC. Its protein is CASSSWTVINEQFF.